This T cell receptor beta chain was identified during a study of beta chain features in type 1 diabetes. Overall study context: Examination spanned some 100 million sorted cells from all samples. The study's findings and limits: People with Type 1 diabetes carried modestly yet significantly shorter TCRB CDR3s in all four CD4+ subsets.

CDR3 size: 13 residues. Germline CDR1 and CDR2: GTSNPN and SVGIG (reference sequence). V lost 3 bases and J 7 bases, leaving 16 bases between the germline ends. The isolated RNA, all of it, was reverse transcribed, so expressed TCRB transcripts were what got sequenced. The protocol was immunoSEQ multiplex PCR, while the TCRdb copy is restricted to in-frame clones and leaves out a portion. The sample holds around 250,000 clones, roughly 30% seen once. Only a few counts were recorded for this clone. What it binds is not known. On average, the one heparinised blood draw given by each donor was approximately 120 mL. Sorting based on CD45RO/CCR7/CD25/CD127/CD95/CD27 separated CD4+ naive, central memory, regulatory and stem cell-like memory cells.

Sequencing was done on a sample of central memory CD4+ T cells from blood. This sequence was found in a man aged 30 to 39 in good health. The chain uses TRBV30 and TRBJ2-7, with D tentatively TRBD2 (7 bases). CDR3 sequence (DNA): TGTGCCTGGAGAATCGCGGGGGCCTGGGAGCAGTACTTC. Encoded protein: CAWRIAGAWEQYF.